The 10 T cell receptor beta chains below all came from one sample that was sequenced in a study of identical twins. Each CDR3 protein is one row after TCRdb ran MiXCR on the 5' RACE reads. The sample lists about 660,000 distinct CDR3 sequences, about 9.4% occurring once. These records were also assigned to another study, of yellow fever vaccine responses in identical twins.

The specimen sequenced was PBMCs. These receptor sequences come from a woman younger than 35 in good health.

Concerning this clonotype: A read error may produce the germline difference seen at one junction end. V gene TRBV27 combines with J gene TRBJ1-5; D is ambiguous. The CDR3 loop spans 13 amino acids. Germline V gene data show CDR1 as MNHEY and CDR2 as SMNVEV (reference sequence). The DNA for the CDR3 is TGTGCCACCAGTCCAGCGACACATCAGCCCCAGCATTTT. It codes for CATSPATHQPQHF.

This clonotype was detected a few times. This chain joins TRBV5-8 and TRBJ2-7, with D tentatively TRBD2 (5 bases). This CDR3 region has 13 residues. Between the trimmed V and J ends, which lost 4 bases and 0 bases, there was a span of 8 bases. CDR1 and CDR2 (germline): SGHTS, YDEGEE. This CDR3 is CASSKLDSYEQYF. The DNA for the CDR3 is TGTGCCAGCAGCAAACTAGACTCCTACGAGCAGTACTTC.

In its sample, this clonotype was seen a few times. The genes are TRBV29-1 and TRBJ2-3; 8 positions agree with TRBD2. The germline V gene has CDR1 SQVTM and CDR2 ANQGSEA. The CDR3 is 16 residues long. V lost 6 bases to trimming and J lost 3 bases; unmatched junction nucleotides: 14. CDR3 amino acids: CSVATELSGKTDTQYF. The CDR3 region has the DNA TGCAGCGTCGCGACCGAACTTAGCGGGAAGACAGATACGCAGTATTTT.

This clonotype was detected once. The rearrangement uses TRBV15 and TRBJ2-1; 11 bases are a match to TRBD1. The CDR3 loop spans 12 amino acids. V trimming: 9 bases; J trimming: 6 bases; junction bases outside the gene matches: 1. Looked up from germline, CDR1 is LNHNV and CDR2 is YYDKDF (reference sequence). The CDR3 DNA reads as TGTGCCACGGGGACAGGGGGCAATGAGCAGTTCTTC. Its protein product is CATGTGGNEQFF.

This clonotype has ten or more counts. This sequence joins TRBV18 and TRBJ1-1, with D uncertain. The CDR3 has 13 amino acids. V dropped 6 bases and J dropped 1 base, with 9 bases sitting between them. Looked up from germline, CDR1 is KGHSH and CDR2 is LQKENI. In DNA form, the CDR3 reads TGTGCCAGCTCCCCTGTGACGAACACTGAAGCTTTCTTT. Its translation: CASSPVTNTEAFF.

The chain is built from TRBV4-2 and TRBJ2-7, with 12 nucleotides matching TRBD2. Germline CDR1 is LGHNA and CDR2 is YNFKEQ. CDR3 length: 17 amino acids. V trimming: 1 base; J trimming: 0 bases; junction bases outside the gene matches: 4. This CDR3 reads CASSQALTSGSSYEQYF. The CDR3 DNA is TGTGCCAGCAGCCAAGCCTTGACTAGCGGGAGCTCCTACGAGCAGTACTTC.

This chain connects TRBV11-2 to TRBJ2-7, with D possibly matching TRBD1 (6 bases). This CDR3 has 16 amino acids. Deletions cut 1 base from V and 4 bases from J, with 17 bases between. Looked up from germline, CDR1 is SGHAT and CDR2 is FQNNGV. CDR3 protein: CASSLVGQNGNYEQYF. The CDR3 bases are TGTGCCAGCAGCTTAGTCGGACAGAACGGGAATTACGAGCAGTACTTC.

The rearrangement joins TRBV5-4 to TRBJ2-1; 8 bases are a match to TRBD2. The CDR3 is 17 residues long. The germline gives CDR1 SGHNT, CDR2 YYREEE (reference sequence). The V gene end was trimmed by 1 base and the J gene end by 0 bases; junction bases not matched to a gene: 6. CDR3 sequence reads: CASSLKIGLASYNEQFF. The CDR3 DNA sequence: TGTGCCAGCAGCTTGAAAATTGGACTAGCCTCCTACAATGAGCAGTTCTTC.

The rearrangement links TRBV7-2 to TRBJ2-2; D unclear. CDR3 length equals 13 residues. Germline values: CDR1 SGHTA, CDR2 FQGNSA. Trimming pared 5 bases from V and 7 bases from J, leaving 11 bases between. The CDR3 DNA sequence: TGTGCCAGCAGCCCCGACTGGGGCGGGGAGCTGTTTTTT. It is translated as CASSPDWGGELFF.

The chain joins TRBV12-3 or TRBV12-4 to TRBJ2-4, with no clear D. The CDR3 totals 15 residues. The V and J ends lost 1 base and 0 bases respectively, with 7 bases between them. The CDR3 here is CASSLDTLAKNIQYF. CDR3 in DNA: TGTGCCAGCAGTTTAGACACGCTAGCCAAAAACATTCAGTACTTC.